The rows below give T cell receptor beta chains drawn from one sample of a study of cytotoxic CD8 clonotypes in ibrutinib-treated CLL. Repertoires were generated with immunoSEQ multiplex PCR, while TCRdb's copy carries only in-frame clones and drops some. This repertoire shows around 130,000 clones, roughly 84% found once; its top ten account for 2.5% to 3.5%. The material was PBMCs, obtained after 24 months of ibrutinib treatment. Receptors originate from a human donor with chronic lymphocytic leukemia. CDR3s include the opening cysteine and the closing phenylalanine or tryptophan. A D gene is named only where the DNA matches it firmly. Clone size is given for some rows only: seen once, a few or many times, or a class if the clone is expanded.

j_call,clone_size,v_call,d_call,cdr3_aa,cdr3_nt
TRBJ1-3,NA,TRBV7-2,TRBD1,CASSLGQGALGNTIYF,TGTGCCAGCAGCCTGGGACAGGGGGCTCTTGGGAACACCATATATTTT
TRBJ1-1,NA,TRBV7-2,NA,CASSFGGLNTEAFF,TGTGCCAGCAGCTTCGGGGGGCTGAACACTGAAGCTTTCTTT
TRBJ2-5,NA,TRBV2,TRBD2,CASSAESSGGAVQETQYF,TGTGCCAGCAGTGCAGAGTCTAGCGGGGGGGCCGTCCAAGAGACCCAGTACTTC
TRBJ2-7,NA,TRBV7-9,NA,CASSLGRVEQYF,TGTGCCAGCAGCTTAGGTCGAGTCGAGCAGTACTTC
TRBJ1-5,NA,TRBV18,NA,CASSPWDTRGFANQPQHF,TGTGCCAGCTCACCATGGGACACTCGAGGGTTCGCGAATCAGCCCCAGCATTTT
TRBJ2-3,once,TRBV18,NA,CASSPQGTSSTDTQYF,TGTGCCAGCTCACCACAGGGTACCTCTAGCACAGATACGCAGTATTTT
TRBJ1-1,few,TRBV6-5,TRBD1,CASSSPAGTAFKAFF,TGTGCCAGCAGTTCCCCCGCCGGGACAGCCTTTAAAGCTTTCTTT
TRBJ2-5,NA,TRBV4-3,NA,CASSQEIGGLEETQYF,TGCGCCAGCAGCCAAGAAATCGGGGGGCTGGAAGAGACCCAGTACTTC
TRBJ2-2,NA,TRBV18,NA,CASSPPLPVTGELFF,TGTGCCAGCTCACCACCCTTACCAGTCACCGGGGAGCTGTTTTTT
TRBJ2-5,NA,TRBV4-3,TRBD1,CASSLTGGRETQYF,TGCGCCAGCAGCCTCACAGGGGGCCGGGAGACCCAGTACTTC
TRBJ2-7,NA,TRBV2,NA,CASSRTINEQYF,TGTGCCAGCAGCCGGACAATCAACGAGCAGTACTTC
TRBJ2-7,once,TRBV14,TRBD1,CASSQEGQGTGEQYF,TGTGCCAGCAGCCAAGAGGGACAGGGGACCGGCGAGCAGTACTTC
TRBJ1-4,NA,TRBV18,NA,CASSHGQGSANEKLFF,TGTGCCAGCTCGCACGGTCAAGGGTCGGCTAATGAAAAACTGTTTTTT
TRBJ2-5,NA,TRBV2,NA,CASSENLRQYF,TGTGCCAGCAGTGAAAATCTACGCCAGTACTTC
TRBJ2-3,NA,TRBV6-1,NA,CASSELRRGTDTQYF,TGTGCCAGCAGTGAGTTGAGGCGGGGCACAGATACGCAGTATTTT
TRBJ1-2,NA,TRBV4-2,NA,CASSQALGRTAEYGYTF,TGTGCCAGCAGCCAAGCCCTAGGACGGACGGCGGAATATGGCTACACCTTC
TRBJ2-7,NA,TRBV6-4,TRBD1,CASSLGQGTPYEQYF,TGTGCCAGCAGTCTCGGACAGGGGACCCCCTACGAGCAGTACTTC
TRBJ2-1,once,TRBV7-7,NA,CASRGGNEQFF,TGTGCCAGCAGGGGTGGAAATGAGCAGTTCTTC
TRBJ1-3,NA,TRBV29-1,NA,CSVEGPGVSSGNTIYF,TGCAGCGTTGAGGGGCCAGGGGTGAGCTCTGGAAACACCATATATTTT
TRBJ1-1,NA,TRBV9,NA,CASSVESDTEAFF,TGTGCCAGCAGCGTAGAATCGGACACTGAAGCTTTCTTT
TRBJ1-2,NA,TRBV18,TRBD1,CASSPRQGAVYGYTF,TGTGCCAGCTCACCGAGACAGGGGGCGGTCTATGGCTACACCTTC
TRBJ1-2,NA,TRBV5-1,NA,CASNLGDPRYGYTF,TGCGCCAGCAACTTAGGGGATCCGCGCTATGGCTACACCTTC
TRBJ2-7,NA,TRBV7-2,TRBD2,CASSGSRTSGAEQYF,TGTGCCAGCAGCGGAAGCCGGACTAGCGGGGCCGAGCAGTACTTC
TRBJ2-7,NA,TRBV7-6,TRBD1,CASSLPGTGYEQYF,TGTGCCAGCAGCCTACCCGGGACAGGGTACGAGCAGTACTTC
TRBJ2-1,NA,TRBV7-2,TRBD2,CASSLDASGGPWNEQFF,TGTGCCAGCAGCTTAGATGCTAGCGGGGGGCCATGGAATGAGCAGTTCTTC
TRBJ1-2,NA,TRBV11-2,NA,CASSLLSSSDGYTF,TGTGCCAGCAGCTTACTTAGTTCTTCCGATGGCTACACCTTC
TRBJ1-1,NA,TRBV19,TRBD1,CASSTGQYTEAFF,TGTGCCAGTAGTACGGGACAGTACACTGAAGCTTTCTTT
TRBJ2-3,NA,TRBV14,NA,CASSQTVVTDTQYF,TGTGCCAGCAGCCAGACTGTGGTCACAGATACGCAGTATTTT
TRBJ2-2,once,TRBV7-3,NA,CASSPIRHNTEELFF,TGTGCCAGCAGCCCGATCAGGCATAACACCGAGGAGCTGTTTTTT
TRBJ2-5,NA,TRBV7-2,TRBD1,CASSPDRVRAKETQYF,TGTGCCAGCAGCCCCGACAGGGTGAGGGCCAAAGAGACCCAGTACTTC
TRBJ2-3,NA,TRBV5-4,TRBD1,CASSTGDRGRADTQYF,TGTGCCAGCAGCACCGGGGACAGGGGGCGGGCAGATACGCAGTATTTT
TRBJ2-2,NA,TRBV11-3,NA,CASSSLVGVGELFF,TGTGCCAGCAGCTCATTAGTCGGGGTAGGGGAGCTGTTTTTT
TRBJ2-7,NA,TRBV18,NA,CASSSQSLNYEQYF,TGTGCCAGCTCATCACAGTCTCTTAACTACGAGCAGTACTTC
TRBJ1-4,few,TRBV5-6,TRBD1,CASSQGVTNEKLFF,TGTGCCAGCAGCCAGGGGGTAACTAATGAAAAACTGTTTTTT
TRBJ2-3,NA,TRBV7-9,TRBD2,CASPPPPGLAESTDTQYF,TGTGCCAGCCCGCCCCCCCCCGGACTAGCGGAGAGCACAGATACGCAGTATTTT
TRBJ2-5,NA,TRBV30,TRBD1,CAWSFAGQGQETQYF,TGTGCCTGGAGTTTCGCAGGACAGGGGCAAGAGACCCAGTACTTC
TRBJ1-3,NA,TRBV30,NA,CAWSEGLENTIYF,TGTGCCTGGAGTGAGGGATTAGAAAACACCATATATTTT
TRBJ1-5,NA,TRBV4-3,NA,CASSQSWPAENQPQHF,TGCGCCAGCAGCCAATCCTGGCCAGCCGAAAATCAGCCCCAGCATTTT
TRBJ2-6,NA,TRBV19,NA,CASSAPRGSGANVLTF,TGTGCCAGTAGTGCTCCGAGGGGTTCTGGGGCCAACGTCCTGACTTTC
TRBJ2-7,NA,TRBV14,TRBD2,CASSPGGRGGEQYF,TGTGCCAGCAGCCCGGGGGGAAGGGGAGGCGAGCAGTACTTC
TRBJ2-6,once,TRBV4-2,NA,CASSPPPGSGANVLTF,TGTGCCAGCAGCCCCCCCCCAGGATCTGGGGCCAACGTCCTGACTTTC
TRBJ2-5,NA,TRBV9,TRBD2,CASSVEAGGPETQYF,TGTGCCAGCAGCGTAGAGGCGGGGGGGCCAGAGACCCAGTACTTC
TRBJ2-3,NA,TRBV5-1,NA,CASSLHTIAATDTQYF,TGCGCCAGCAGCCTACACACGATAGCGGCCACAGATACGCAGTATTTT
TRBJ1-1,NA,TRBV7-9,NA,CASRVREGNTEAFF,TGTGCCAGCAGGGTCAGGGAAGGAAACACTGAAGCTTTCTTT
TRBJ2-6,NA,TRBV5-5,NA,CASSLSRNSGANVLTF,TGTGCCAGCAGCTTGAGCCGGAACTCTGGGGCCAACGTCCTGACTTTC
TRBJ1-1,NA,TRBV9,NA,CASTPGEGFGTEAFF,TGTGCCAGCACCCCTGGGGAGGGATTCGGCACTGAAGCTTTCTTT
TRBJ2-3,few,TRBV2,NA,CASTNPWAGAVSTDTQYF,TGTGCCAGCACCAACCCGTGGGCGGGGGCCGTATCCACAGATACGCAGTATTTT
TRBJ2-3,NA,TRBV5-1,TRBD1,CASSSYFPTGGATDTQYF,TGCGCCAGCAGCTCGTACTTCCCAACAGGGGGCGCGACAGATACGCAGTATTTT
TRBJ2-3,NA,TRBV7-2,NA,CASSKTEADTQYF,TGTGCCAGCAGCAAGACTGAGGCAGATACGCAGTATTTT
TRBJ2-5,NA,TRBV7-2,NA,CASSLPPGAKETQYF,TGTGCCAGCAGCTTACCGCCGGGGGCAAAAGAGACCCAGTACTTC